This entry features one T cell receptor beta chain sequence. This clonotype was recorded at least ten times. The clone's antigen remains unknown. One base away there is no much larger clone; base qualities are not given. This entry belongs to a study of prognosis after radiotherapy for stage I lung cancer (dated by TCRdb to about 2021). With respect to the entire study: Roughly 20 stage I NSCLC patients were enrolled in Nanjing, China, between 2018 and early 2019. Newly diagnosed primary stage I lung tumors occurred in roughly 15 patients, and oligometastatic NSCLC after surgical resection of the primary tumor occurred in about 5. All patients were considered medically inoperable, owing to comorbidities in some 11 and refusal of surgery in about seven. The cohort included over 10 men and five to seven women, with a median age of approximately 74 years and a range of about 53 to 85 years. Approximately 13 patients had adenocarcinoma and about seven had squamous cell carcinoma as the tumor histology. SBRT was delivered in 3 to 5 fractions with a biologically effective dose of at least 100 Gy, and image-guided IMRT or VMAT was used for delivery. No patient received concurrent therapy alongside SBRT. About 20% of the 19 patients developed distant metastases after SBRT, at a median of about 7 months; the other 15 showed no significant progression. This study profiled peripheral blood TCR beta repertoires from stage I NSCLC patients before and after stereotactic body radiotherapy and linked the repertoires to distant failure. The study sequenced about 38 blood samples from some 19 patients, one before and one after SBRT per patient. Overall study results and their limits: Differences in TRBV and TRBJ usage frequencies by metastasis status were reportedly observed in two V genes at baseline and in 8 to 10 V and two J genes after SBRT. Unique TCR clone counts fell after SBRT (median about 10,000 before versus under 8,000 after; Wilcoxon paired P=0.011). Tumor specificity of expanded TCR clones was not determined. The study was limited by the small cohort and short follow-up, and independent validation of the study findings is required. None of the reported P values were adjusted for multiple comparisons. Post-SBRT Shannon entropy and its change from baseline were lower in patients who developed distant metastases; baseline Shannon entropy was not associated with metastases.

From the germline V gene, CDR1 is MNHEY and CDR2 is SVGEGT. The CDR3 numbers 12 residues from cysteine through phenylalanine. The entry retains the CDR3 DNA only, 36 bases that are in frame from base 1. V and J lose 5 bases and 7 bases, and a span of 10 bases separates them. A history of other malignancies or of prior chemotherapy or radiotherapy was absent in all patients, and node-negative disease was shown on CT and PET/CT in all patients. At each of two time points, about 6.1 milliliters of peripheral venous blood were collected into EDTA tubes. PBMCs were isolated by Ficoll-Paque Plus density-gradient centrifugation. Right after collection, samples were placed at -80 degrees C and kept there until analysis. The TCR beta CDR3 region was amplified from genomic DNA by two rounds of multiplex PCR. The first PCR round used primers specific to each TRBV and TRBJ gene, and the primer sequences were filed in Chinese patent CN105087789A. Universal primers were used in the second PCR round. The Roche High Pure PCR Template Preparation Kit was used to extract genomic DNA from the frozen PBMCs. The libraries underwent paired-end sequencing with 151 bp reads on an Illumina HiSeq 3000. As for the authors' bioinformatics: Raw reads lacking the multiplex PCR primer sequences were removed with CutAdapt. PEAR was used to merge high-quality paired reads into contigs. TRB V, D and J gene segments were assigned to each contig with MiXCR by alignment to reference sequences. CDR3 sequences were clustered by base quality and sequence similarity to remove sequencing errors. Shannon entropy normalized by the natural log of productive TCR sequence number was used as the measure of diversity. To get clonality, Shannon entropy was divided by the natural log of the number of unique clonotypes, and that result was subtracted from one. Using the Youden index from ROC curves, the researchers picked the repertoire-metric cut-offs for progression-free survival, and all analyses were carried out in R 3.5.3. In-frame beta chains were kept once TCRdb had trimmed the public reads at Q25 with fastp and called clones with MiXCR. Duplicate CDR3 protein sequences are folded into a single record with the most common DNA and genes. V and J calls and clone size were set by TCRdb, not the authors. The sample profile shows some 38,000 distinct CDR3 sequences; less than 25% of them were found once. The ten largest clonotypes hold 20% to 30% of the sample.

The chain employs TRBV6-2 or TRBV6-3 and TRBJ2-3, with the D gene too uncertain to name. The sequence was collected from a donor of 50 years or more with non-small cell lung cancer. Sequencing used PBMCs, obtained before or after stereotactic body radiation therapy (not recorded which). The nucleotide sequence reads TGTGCCAGCAGTGACCCTCTAAATACGCAGTATTTT. Translated, it reads CASSDPLNTQYF.